Presented here are 27 T cell receptor beta chains from one specimen sequenced in a study of cytomegalovirus exposure and HLA in healthy donors (TCRdb year 2017). The library was obtained by the immunoSEQ multiplex PCR assay. The multiplex PCR relied on a mix of 60 forward primers for TCR Vbeta segments and 13 reverse primers for TCR Jbeta segments. TCRdb took over this immuneACCESS table, retaining in-frame rearrangements with V and J assigned. Such tables are incomplete; in checked studies, under half of the missing clones stem from an unresolved V gene, and the remainder is unexplained. Counted in this sample were some 150,000 clones; 75% to 80% of them appeared once. Of the sample, roughly 1.1% falls within the top ten clones. The sample consisted of PBMCs. These receptors came from a male donor in good health and CMV-seronegative.

V is TRBV27 and J is TRBJ1-1, with 7 bases matching TRBD1. Germline V lookup: CDR1 MNHEY, CDR2 SMNVEV (reference sequence). V lost 6 bases to trimming and J lost 0 bases; unmatched junction nucleotides: 10. There are 16 residues in the CDR3. CDR3 sequence: CASSQWAGGMNTEAFF. The CDR3 DNA reads as TGTGCCAGCAGCCAGTGGGCAGGGGGGATGAACACTGAAGCTTTCTTT.

This chain uses TRBV7-2 with TRBJ2-3, with a weak D call TRBD1 (6 bases). The V gene lost 2 bases and the J gene lost 2 bases, with 11 bases spanning the gap. Germline V gives CDR1 SGHTA, CDR2 FQGNSA. The CDR3 loop spans 15 amino acids. The CDR3 DNA is TGTGCCAGCAGCTTAACAGGGATCCCCACAGATACGCAGTATTTT. Amino acids: CASSLTGIPTDTQYF.

The V call is TRBV29-1, the J call TRBJ1-2, with TRBD1 identical over 12 bases. Germline CDR1 reads SQVTM; CDR2 reads ANQGSEA. With 4 bases clipped from V and 6 bases from J, the junction kept 9 bases outside the gene matches. The CDR3 runs to 15 residues. The CDR3 nucleotides are TGCAGCGTTGCCCGGGACAGGGGGCTAAAACATGGCTACACCTTC. This sequence encodes CSVARDRGLKHGYTF. Full variable domain (rest looked up from reference TRBV29-1 and TRBJ1-2): SAVISQKPSRDICQRGTSLTIQCQVDSQVTMMFWYRQQPGQSLTLIATANQGSEATYESGFVIDKFPISRPNLTFSTLTVSNMSPEDSSIYLCSVARDRGLKHGYTFGSGTRLTVV.

The chain is built from TRBV9 and TRBJ1-1; 9 nucleotides align to TRBD1. Germline V gene sequence: CDR1 SGDLS, CDR2 YYNGEE. This CDR3 spans 14 amino acids. The J segment lost 3 bases and the V segment lost 4 bases, leaving 4 bases of the junction unmatched. The CDR3: CASSPTGGYTEAFF. DNA of the CDR3: TGTGCCAGCAGCCCGACAGGGGGTTACACTGAAGCTTTCTTT.

This rearrangement joins TRBV11-3 to TRBJ1-6; 7 bases fit TRBD1. The V and J ends lost 7 bases and 8 bases, in that order; junction bases with no gene match: 2. This CDR3 region has 12 residues. Germline lookup yields CDR1 SGHNT and CDR2 YENEEA. In DNA form, the CDR3 reads TGTGCCAGCAACAGGGGTGATTCACCCCTCCACTTT. Amino acid sequence: CASNRGDSPLHF.

The chain carries TRBV2 and TRBJ2-7; 10 positions agree with TRBD1. The CDR3 consists of 14 residues. The germline V gene has CDR1 SNHLY and CDR2 FYNNEI. V lost 8 bases and J lost 4; bases outside the gene matches: 8. The CDR3 DNA follows: TGTGCCAGCCTCCGGGACAGGGGACCGTACGAGCAGTACTTC. The encoded protein is CASLRDRGPYEQYF.

This clone was seen once. The rearrangement uses TRBV7-2 and TRBJ1-3; D call uncertain. Germline CDR1 is SGHTA and CDR2 is FQGNSA. The CDR3 runs to 17 residues. The V and J ends lost 5 bases and 0 bases respectively, with 17 bases between them. The CDR3 protein is CASSHRHRDFSGNTIYF. In DNA form, the CDR3 reads TGTGCCAGCAGCCACCGGCATCGGGATTTCTCTGGAAACACCATATATTTT.

This clone was recorded a few times. The V call is TRBV5-6, the J call TRBJ2-2; TRBD2 is a possible D gene (6 bases). Trimming took 2 bases from V and 5 from J, leaving 16 bases between them. Germline V lookup: CDR1 SGHDT, CDR2 YYEEEE. The CDR3 is 16 amino acids. In DNA, the CDR3 is TGTGCCAGCAGCTTCGAAAGAAGGGACTGGACCGGGGAGCTGTTTTTT. As protein: CASSFERRDWTGELFF.

The rearrangement links TRBV6-6 to TRBJ1-4, with 7 nucleotides matching TRBD1. Per germline, CDR1 MNHNY and CDR2 SVGAGI (reference sequence). This CDR3 region has 14 residues. Losses at the gene ends were 6 bases for V and 8 bases for J; bases not matched to a gene: 9. CDR3: CASSDRQGDEKLFF. The CDR3 DNA reads TGTGCCAGCAGCGATCGACAGGGAGACGAAAAACTGTTTTTT.

The V gene is TRBV27, the J gene TRBJ1-6; a possible D gene is TRBD1 (6 bases). The germline CDR1 and CDR2 sequences are MNHEY and SMNVEV (reference sequence). The V gene lost 6 bases and the J gene lost 5 bases, with 20 bases spanning the gap. The CDR3 length is 17 residues. CDR3 protein: CASRTLTGFDDNSPLHF. In DNA form, the CDR3 reads TGTGCCAGCAGGACCCTCACAGGGTTTGATGATAATTCACCCCTCCACTTT.

In DNA form, the CDR3 reads TGTGCCACCAGCAGAGTCAGGAATCTTGGCAATCAGCCCCAGCATTTT. Protein product: CATSRVRNLGNQPQHF. The V gene is TRBV15, the J gene TRBJ1-5; D ambiguous. The CDR3 extends over 16 amino acids. V dropped 1 base and J dropped 2 bases, with 12 bases sitting between them. Germline assignment: CDR1 LNHNV and CDR2 YYDKDF (reference sequence).

This clone was observed a single time. This rearrangement joins TRBV5-6 to TRBJ1-2; TRBD1 aligns across 8 bases. Losses at the gene ends were 4 bases for V and 6 bases for J; bases not matched to a gene: 11. The germline V gene encodes CDR1 SGHDT and CDR2 YYEEEE. CDR3 size: 15 residues. This chain's CDR3 is CASSPSPDRVNGYTF. CDR3 bases: TGTGCCAGCAGCCCCTCCCCGGACAGGGTGAATGGCTACACCTTC. Looking up the rest from reference TRBV5-6 and TRBJ1-2 gives the full variable domain: DAGVTQSPTHLIKTRGQQVTLRCSPKSGHDTVSWYQQALGQGPQFIFQYYEEEERQRGNFPDRFSGHQFPNYSSELNVNALLLGDSALYLCASSPSPDRVNGYTFGSGTRLTVV.

This chain uses TRBV7-9 with TRBJ2-4; D is possibly TRBD2 (5 bases). The CDR3 is made up of 15 amino acids. Trimming cost V 3 bases and J 3 bases, with 12 bases left between them. The germline gives CDR1 SEHNR, CDR2 FQNEAQ (reference sequence). CDR3 amino acids: CASSFGAENKNIQYF. The CDR3 DNA is TGTGCCAGCAGCTTTGGAGCGGAAAACAAAAACATTCAGTACTTC. The full variable domain, in which reference TRBV7-9 and TRBJ2-4 provide the parts outside the CDR3, is DTGVSQNPRHKITKRGQNVTFRCDPISEHNRLYWYRQTLGQGPEFLTYFQNEAQLEKSRLLSDRFSAERPKGSFSTLEIQRTEQGDSAMYLCASSFGAENKNIQYFGAGTRLSVL.

Remarks on this clone: The sample has other DNA sequences that encode this CDR3 too. The gene calls are TRBV9 and TRBJ2-2; unclear D gene. Trimming removed 0 bases from V and 7 bases from J, with 7 bases in between. This CDR3 region has 13 residues. Germline V gene data show CDR1 as SGDLS and CDR2 as YYNGEE. The CDR3 is CASSVVSGGELFF. The CDR3 DNA sequence: TGTGCCAGCAGCGTAGTATCAGGCGGGGAGCTGTTTTTT.

The chain links TRBV2 to TRBJ2-5; 8 bases are shared with TRBD1. Losses at the gene ends were 3 bases for V and 6 bases for J; bases not matched to a gene: 6. CDR3 size: 14 residues. Germline V gene lookup returns CDR1 SNHLY and CDR2 FYNNEI. The CDR3 DNA follows: TGTGCCAGCAGTGATTCCACAGGGGGACAGACCCAGTACTTC. This sequence encodes CASSDSTGGQTQYF.

This clone was observed a single time. The chain recombines TRBV7-8 with TRBJ2-3, with TRBD2 matching over 12 bases. CDR1 is SGHVS and CDR2 is FQNEAQ in the germline V gene. This CDR3 is built from 16 residues. V was clipped by 5 bases and J by 4 bases; unmatched bases: 7. The CDR3 bases are TGTGCCAGCAGCCGCCGACTAGCGGGGGTGGCAGATACGCAGTATTTT. Protein: CASSRRLAGVADTQYF.

The chain employs TRBV5-5 and TRBJ1-1; possible D gene TRBD1, 5 bases. Germline loops: CDR1 SGHKS, CDR2 YYEKEE (reference sequence). The CDR3 consists of 14 residues. Trimming removed 3 bases from V and 0 bases from J, with 9 bases in between. The CDR3 region is CASSSSGMNTEAFF. The CDR3 DNA follows: TGTGCCAGCAGCTCTTCAGGGATGAACACTGAAGCTTTCTTT.

This clone was recorded only once. V and J are TRBV27 and TRBJ2-5, with D perhaps matching TRBD2 (6 bases). The J call may be mistaken, given a closer DNA end match to TRBJ2-7. Germline values: CDR1 MNHEY, CDR2 SMNVEV (reference sequence). The CDR3 consists of 15 residues. This CDR3 is CASSLLRESSYEQYF. In DNA, the CDR3 is TGTGCCAGCAGTTTATTACGGGAGTCATCCTACGAGCAGTACTTC.

This chain uses TRBV6-5 with TRBJ2-7; D is possibly TRBD1 (6 bases). From germline, CDR1 is MNHEY and CDR2 SVGAGI. V was trimmed by 6 bases and J by 0 bases, leaving 12 bases between them. The CDR3 is 14 amino acids. The CDR3 is CASRPVDSSYEQYF. The CDR3 bases are TGTGCCAGCAGACCGGTGGACAGCTCCTACGAGCAGTACTTC.

J is TRBJ2-4 and V is TRBV5-6, with TRBD2 matching 13 bases. Trimming removed 4 bases from V and 6 bases from J; junction bases left unmatched: 13. The CDR3 extends over 18 amino acids. The V gene's germline CDR1 is SGHDT and CDR2 YYEEEE. DNA for the CDR3: TGTGCCAGCAGCCCTGCGGGGACTAGCGGGGAGGTACGAAACATTCAGTACTTC. This translates into CASSPAGTSGEVRNIQYF.

This clone appeared a few times. The chain couples TRBV6-1 to TRBJ1-1; D uncertain. Trimming removed 2 bases from V and 5 bases from J, with 6 bases in between. This CDR3 spans 12 amino acids. Germline V gives CDR1 MNHNS, CDR2 SASEGT. CDR3: CASSELRTEAFF. DNA of the CDR3: TGTGCCAGCAGTGAATTGAGGACTGAAGCTTTCTTT.

This clone occurred a few times. This rearrangement joins TRBV7-9 to TRBJ1-6; TRBD1 might be the D (5 bases). The CDR3 runs 18 residues. CDR1 and CDR2 from the germline V gene are SEHNR and FQNEAQ (reference sequence). V dropped 5 bases and J dropped 2 bases, with 19 bases sitting between them. The DNA for the CDR3 is TGTGCCAGCAGCGCAATGGGGCAGGGAGGTACCTATAATTCACCCCTCCACTTT. Its translation is CASSAMGQGGTYNSPLHF.

V gene TRBV2 combines with J gene TRBJ1-6; TRBD1 is a possible D gene (5 bases). V was clipped by 6 bases and J by 7 bases, with 10 bases between them. The length of the CDR3 is 13 residues. CDR1 is SNHLY and CDR2 is FYNNEI in the germline V gene. CDR3 nucleotides: TGTGCCAGCAGGTCAGGGAGGAATTCACCCCTCCACTTT. This codes for CASRSGRNSPLHF.

The chain links TRBV7-9 to TRBJ2-1; the match to TRBD2 covers 10 bases. V gave up 5 bases and J gave up 15 bases; unmatched junction bases: 10. This CDR3 is 13 amino acids long. Germline-derived CDR1 and CDR2 are SEHNR and FQNEAQ (reference sequence). The CDR3 coding sequence is TGTGCCAGCAGCCAGAGCGGGGGGGATCTGCTGTTCTTC. Protein product: CASSQSGGDLLFF.

This CDR3 reads CTSSPGDTQYF. Written as DNA, the CDR3 is TGCACCAGCAGCCCGGGAGATACGCAGTATTTT. The chain uses TRBV1 and TRBJ2-3; the D segment call TRBD2 is taken from the table without a DNA check. TRBV1 is shown as a pseudogene. This CDR3 region has 11 residues.

J is TRBJ2-2 and V is TRBV18, with D unclear. The CDR3 is 15 amino acids. Trimming took off 5 bases at V and 5 bases at J, with 15 bases between the two ends. Germline-derived CDR1 and CDR2 are KGHSH and LQKENI. CDR3 residues: CASSDRHPITGELFF. For the CDR3, the DNA is TGTGCCAGCTCAGACCGACACCCGATTACCGGGGAGCTGTTTTTT.

As for this clone: The junction departs from germline at one end; a sequencing error may be responsible. The CDR3 sequence is CSSSFGIQGAGEKLFF. The CDR3 bases are TGTTCCAGCAGCTTCGGGATACAGGGGGCTGGGGAAAAACTGTTTTTT. This chain uses TRBV7-9 with TRBJ1-4, with TRBD1 matching over 9 bases. The CDR3 contains 16 residues. The germline V gene encodes CDR1 SEHNR and CDR2 FQNEAQ (reference sequence).